This entry describes one T cell receptor beta chain. The data are from a study of T cell changes during pregnancy in multiple sclerosis. With V trimmed by 3 bases and J by 3 bases, 6 bases remained unmatched. Germline V CDR1 and CDR2: MGHRA, YSYEKL. CDR3 length: 15 amino acids. Sequencing used immunoSEQ multiplex PCR; TCRdb keeps in-frame clones, though not all of them. The sample includes around 88,000 clones, roughly nine tenths of them seen just once. The receptor was derived from a female donor with multiple sclerosis, enrolled in a pregnancy study. The chain couples TRBV4-1 to TRBJ2-7; the match to TRBD1 covers 9 bases. Sequencing was performed on peripheral blood, taken in the first trimester of pregnancy. The CDR3 DNA follows: TGCGCCAGCAGCCATCCGGGACAGGGAGACTACGAGCAGTACTTC. This sequence encodes CASSHPGQGDYEQYF.